A selection of T cell receptor beta chains follows, all from one sample in a study of chemoradiotherapy in HPV16-positive cancers. Profiling relied on immunoSEQ multiplex PCR, and the TCRdb table lists in-frame clones only, not all of them. Of some 3,300 clones detected, 70% to 90% appear once; the ten largest clones hold 9.8%. The starting material was tumor tissue, obtained from a patient who underwent chemoradiotherapy. The receptors shown here come from a human donor with HPV-associated anogenital cancer. Each CDR3 is given with its conserved first and last residue. D genes are given only for firm matches. Expanded clones get a size class; other rows say once, few or many, or leave the size out.

d_gene	v_gene	j_gene	abundance	CDR3nt	CDR3aa
-	TRBV5-1	TRBJ1-2	-	TGCGCCAGCAGCTTGGCGGACACATTTGGCTACACCTTC	CASSLADTFGYTF
-	TRBV10-3	TRBJ2-3	-	TGTGCCATCAGTGTGGGCGGGTTGGAAGATACGCAGTATTTT	CAISVGGLEDTQYF
-	TRBV27	TRBJ1-2	-	TGTGCCAGCAGTACAACAGGCTATTATGGCTACACCTTC	CASSTTGYYGYTF
-	TRBV11-3	TRBJ1-1	-	TGTGCCAGCAGCTTAGAGAAGGGCAGGGAAGCTTTCTTT	CASSLEKGREAFF
-	TRBV19	TRBJ2-7	few	TGTGCCAGTAGTACCGTCGGGGACGGGTCCTACGAGCAGTACTTC	CASSTVGDGSYEQYF
TRBD1	TRBV10-3	TRBJ1-1	-	TGTGCCATCAGGGCGGACAGGGGAGTTGAAGCTTTCTTT	CAIRADRGVEAFF
-	TRBV6-5	TRBJ2-3	-	TGTGCCAGCAGGAGGGGTGATACGCAGTATTTT	CASRRGDTQYF
TRBD1	TRBV7-3	TRBJ2-2	-	TGTGCCAGCAGCGTTGGACAGGGGCTGGGGACCGGGGAGCTGTTTTTT	CASSVGQGLGTGELFF
TRBD2	TRBV5-6	TRBJ2-3	-	TGTGCCAGCAGCTTCCTCGCTGCGGGGGGGTCGGGTACGCAGTATTTT	CASSFLAAGGSGTQYF
TRBD2	TRBV6-1	TRBJ2-5	-	TGTGCCAGCAGTGAAGCAAGCGGGGGGCAAGAGACCCAGTACTTC	CASSEASGGQETQYF
-	TRBV6-4	TRBJ2-1	-	TGTGCCAGCAGTGTCCGGACTCACGATGAGCGGTTCTTC	CASSVRTHDERFF
-	TRBV19	TRBJ1-5	-	TGTGCCAGTAGTTGGGTGGGCAGGAGCAATCAGCCCCAGCATTTT	CASSWVGRSNQPQHF
TRBD2	TRBV25-1	TRBJ2-7	-	TGTGCCAGCAGTGAAAGTAGAGCGGGGGGTCTCTACGAGCAGTACTTC	CASSESRAGGLYEQYF
-	TRBV2	TRBJ1-2	-	TGTGCCAGCAGTGATAGGGAAGAAACTAGTCGGGGCTACACCTTC	CASSDREETSRGYTF
TRBD1	TRBV7-2	TRBJ2-7	-	TGTGCCAGCAGTCGCTCGACAGGGAGCTCCTACGAGCAGTACTTC	CASSRSTGSSYEQYF
-	TRBV2	TRBJ2-3	-	TGTGCCAGCAGTGATTGGGGGGATAAAACAGATACGCAGTATTTT	CASSDWGDKTDTQYF
-	TRBV4-3	TRBJ2-4	-	TGCGCCAGCAGCCCCACAGGGAGTCTAGCCAAAAACATTCAGTACTTC	CASSPTGSLAKNIQYF
TRBD2	TRBV9	TRBJ2-5	-	TGTGCCAGCAGCGCCGGACTAGCGGGGGGGAAGGGAGAGACCCAGTACTTC	CASSAGLAGGKGETQYF
-	TRBV7-9	TRBJ1-1	-	TGTGCCAGCAGCTTATTTTTGGGTATGTGGAACACTGAAGCTTTCTTT	CASSLFLGMWNTEAFF
-	TRBV4-2	TRBJ1-4	-	TGTGCCAGCAGCCAGCGGATGAGTGCAACTAATGAAAAACTGTTTTTT	CASSQRMSATNEKLFF
-	TRBV4-1	TRBJ1-1	-	TGCGCCAGCAGCCCGAGGGGGACGGGGCAGCCTGAAGCTTTCTTT	CASSPRGTGQPEAFF
TRBD1	TRBV15	TRBJ1-4	-	TGTGCCACCCAGCGGGACAGCCTTTTGGATGAAAAACTGTTTTTT	CATQRDSLLDEKLFF
TRBD1	TRBV2	TRBJ1-4	-	TGTGCCAGCAGTGAATCCCCCGCCAGGGGGGAAAAACTGTTTTTT	CASSESPARGEKLFF
-	TRBV2	TRBJ2-1	-	TGTGCCAGCAGTGAGGGTATAGAAACCTACAATGAGCAGTTCTTC	CASSEGIETYNEQFF
-	TRBV19	TRBJ1-1	-	TGTGCCAGTAGTCCCCCAATGGTCAACACTGAAGCTTTCTTT	CASSPPMVNTEAFF
-	TRBV10-3	TRBJ2-2	few	TGTGCCATCAGTGAGCGGGACACCGCGAACACCGGGGAGCTGTTTTTT	CAISERDTANTGELFF
-	TRBV6-6	TRBJ1-6	-	TGTGCCAGCAGTTACTCGCCAGGGGCTCGATCACCCCTCCACTTT	CASSYSPGARSPLHF
-	TRBV9	TRBJ2-1	-	TGTGCCAGCAGCCCGACGATAGGGGGGGGTTACAATGAGCAGTTCTTC	CASSPTIGGGYNEQFF
-	TRBV5-6	TRBJ2-2	-	TGTGCCAGCAGCTTGGGGTGGGCAGAGCTCACCGGGGAGCTGTTTTTT	CASSLGWAELTGELFF
-	TRBV7-3	TRBJ1-1	-	TGTGCCAGCAGCTTAGCGAAAGGGAGGCTAACTGAAGCTTTCTTT	CASSLAKGRLTEAFF
TRBD1	TRBV5-6	TRBJ2-5	-	TGTGCCAGCAGCCCTAACAGGGGGTCCGGGACCCAGTACTTC	CASSPNRGSGTQYF
-	TRBV9	TRBJ1-6	-	TGTGCCAGCAGCGTAGGCGGGGGCGGTTCACCCCTCCACTTT	CASSVGGGGSPLHF
-	TRBV7-8	TRBJ1-2	-	TGTGCCAGCAGCTTAGGGCACTATGGCTACACCTTC	CASSLGHYGYTF
-	TRBV28	TRBJ1-5	-	TGTGCCAGCAGTTTTCAGGGTTTAACCCAGCATTTT	CASSFQGLTQHF
-	TRBV19	TRBJ1-5	-	TGTGCCAGTAGTGAACACCCCTATAGCAATCAGCCCCAGCATTTT	CASSEHPYSNQPQHF
-	TRBV6-5	TRBJ1-1	-	TGTGCCAGCAGTTACTCCTGGGCGAACACTGAAGCTTTCTTT	CASSYSWANTEAFF
-	TRBV25-1	TRBJ2-3	-	TGTGCCAGCAGTGAATGGGCTGGGACAGATACGCAGTATTTT	CASSEWAGTDTQYF
-	TRBV14	TRBJ1-1	-	TGTGCCAGCACCCAGGGGCCTGAAGCTTTCTTT	CASTQGPEAFF
-	TRBV6-5	TRBJ2-3	-	TGTGCCAGCAATAGCCCTAGCACAGATACGCAGTATTTT	CASNSPSTDTQYF
TRBD1	TRBV29-1	TRBJ2-1	-	TGCAGCGTTGAAGGTGGTTCGGGACAGGGGTTTGAAATGAGCTCCTACAATGAGCAGTTCTTC	CSVEGGSGQGFEMSSYNEQFF
TRBD1	TRBV7-2	TRBJ1-1	once	TGTGCCAGCAGCTTTCGTTCAGGGGGGGGCACTGAAGCTTTCTTT	CASSFRSGGGTEAFF
TRBD1	TRBV7-9	TRBJ2-7	-	TGTGCCAGCAGCCAAACACAGACAGGGCCTTCCTACGAGCAGTACTTC	CASSQTQTGPSYEQYF
-	TRBV9	TRBJ1-3	-	TGTGCCAGCAGCAGAGGGAAGACTGGCGGAAACACCATATATTTT	CASSRGKTGGNTIYF
TRBD1	TRBV10-3	TRBJ1-5	-	TGTGCCATCAGTGAGTTTGCAGGACAGGGGGCTAGACAGCCCCAGCATTTT	CAISEFAGQGARQPQHF
-	TRBV15	TRBJ1-3	-	TGTGCCACCAGCAGAGCGGGGGCCGGATCTGGAAACACCATATATTTT	CATSRAGAGSGNTIYF
-	TRBV6-5	TRBJ2-1	-	TGTGCCAGCAGTTACCCGAGCGGAAAGTTTAGTAATGAGCAGTTCTTC	CASSYPSGKFSNEQFF
TRBD2	TRBV4-3	TRBJ2-3	-	TGCGCCAGCAGCCTGTCCGGGGGGGCCGGCCTATATTTT	CASSLSGGAGLYF
-	TRBV7-3	TRBJ2-2	few	TGTGCCAGCAGCTTAACAGGTTCCGGGGAGCTGTTTTTT	CASSLTGSGELFF
-	TRBV5-1	TRBJ2-5	-	TGCGCCAGCAGCTTCAGGGGAGGCGAGACCCAGTACTTC	CASSFRGGETQYF
TRBD1	TRBV7-2	TRBJ1-1	-	TGTGCCAGCAGCTTAGCTCGCAGGGGGCTTACTGAAGCTTTCTTT	CASSLARRGLTEAFF